This T cell receptor (beta chain) is drawn from a study of T cell responses to AZD1222 COVID-19 vaccine. Notes on this clone: Its antigen is undetermined.

Sequencing was performed with immunoSEQ multiplex PCR; in TCRdb, only in-frame clones are kept and a portion is missing. Altogether some 150,000 clones are present, around 86% being singletons, with the ten largest covering roughly 4%. General study findings and limits: Among spike-specific TCRs, nearly half reportedly target unmutated variant regions. Spike-wide coverage was observed for vaccine-associated CD4 TCRs, with dominant responses at 160-218 and 743-854.

Germline CDR1 reads SEHNR; CDR2 reads FQNEAQ (reference sequence). V lost 4 bases to trimming and J lost 0 bases, with 11 bases between them. This CDR3 contains 15 residues. The sample was peripheral blood, taken on day 0 of MenACWY control vaccination. The receptor was isolated from an adult in good health. This chain joins TRBV7-9 and TRBJ2-3, with D possibly TRBD1 on 6 matching bases. This CDR3 is CASSSGQASTDTQYF. In DNA form, the CDR3 reads TGTGCCAGCAGCTCGGGACAAGCTAGCACAGATACGCAGTATTTT.